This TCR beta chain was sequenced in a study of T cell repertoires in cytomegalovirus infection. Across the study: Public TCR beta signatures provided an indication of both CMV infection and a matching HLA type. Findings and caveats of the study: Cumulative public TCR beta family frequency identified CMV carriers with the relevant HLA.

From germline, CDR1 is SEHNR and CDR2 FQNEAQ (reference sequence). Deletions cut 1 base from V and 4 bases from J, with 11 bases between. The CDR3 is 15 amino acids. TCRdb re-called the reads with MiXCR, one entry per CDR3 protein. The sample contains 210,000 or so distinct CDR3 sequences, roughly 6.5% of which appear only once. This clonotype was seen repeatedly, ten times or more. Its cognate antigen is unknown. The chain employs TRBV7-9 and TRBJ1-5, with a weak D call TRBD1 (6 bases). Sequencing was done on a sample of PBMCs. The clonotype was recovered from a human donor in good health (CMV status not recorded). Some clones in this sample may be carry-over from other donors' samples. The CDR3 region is CASSLGRDKNQPQHF. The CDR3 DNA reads TGTGCCAGCAGCTTAGGCCGGGACAAAAATCAGCCCCAGCATTTT.